A selection of T cell receptor beta chains follows, all from one sample in a study of blood T cell repertoires in COVID-19. Produced via immunoSEQ multiplex PCR; TCRdb's table is partial and in-frame only. The sample includes about 300,000 clones, just under 90% of them seen just once. Sequenced material: peripheral blood. Receptor source: a woman between 50 and 59 years old with COVID-19, enrolled during active disease. Both conserved end residues are part of each CDR3. D genes are given only for firm matches. Clone size is shown for a subset of rows, as once, few, many or a class of expanded clone.

j_call | v_call | d_call | clone_size | cdr3_aa | cdr3_nt
TRBJ2-7 | TRBV5-6 | TRBD2 | - | CASSLGLAGAGPSSYEQYF | TGTGCCAGCAGCTTGGGACTAGCGGGAGCTGGGCCCTCCTCCTACGAGCAGTACTTC
TRBJ2-7 | TRBV7-6 | - | - | CASSSSGIVHEQYF | TGTGCCAGCAGCTCATCAGGGATAGTACACGAGCAGTACTTC
TRBJ2-1 | TRBV13 | TRBD2 | - | CASSFEVRLADIEQFF | TGTGCCAGCAGCTTCGAAGTGCGACTAGCGGACATTGAGCAGTTCTTC
TRBJ2-1 | TRBV19 | TRBD2 | - | CASSISAGGGNEQFF | TGTGCCAGTAGTATCTCAGCGGGAGGGGGCAATGAGCAGTTCTTC
TRBJ2-1 | TRBV11-3 | - | - | CASSHSSYNEQFF | TGTGCCAGCAGCCATAGCTCCTACAATGAGCAGTTCTTC
TRBJ2-3 | TRBV10-3 | TRBD2 | few | CAIRKGTSGRGTDTQYF | TGTGCCATCAGGAAGGGGACTAGCGGGAGGGGCACAGATACGCAGTATTTT
TRBJ2-5 | TRBV3-1/TRBV3-2 | TRBD2 | - | CASSQELPTSGRGETQYF | TGTGCCAGCAGCCAAGAATTGCCGACTAGCGGGAGGGGTGAGACCCAGTACTTC
TRBJ1-1 | TRBV4-1 | TRBD1 | - | CASSQTTGKYTEAFF | TGCGCCAGCAGCCAAACGACAGGGAAATACACTGAAGCTTTCTTT
TRBJ2-7 | TRBV29-1 | TRBD1 | - | CSSRQGAGYEQYF | TGCAGCTCCCGACAGGGGGCGGGGTACGAGCAGTACTTC
TRBJ1-2 | TRBV4-2 | - | - | CASSQDPGSNYGYTF | TGTGCCAGCAGCCAAGATCCAGGCAGTAACTATGGCTACACCTTC
TRBJ1-2 | TRBV4-3 | - | few | CASSQYSGVKDYGYTF | TGCGCCAGCAGCCAATACTCAGGGGTTAAAGACTATGGCTACACCTTC
TRBJ1-3 | TRBV7-9 | TRBD1 | - | CASEDRGLPGNTIYF | TGTGCCAGCGAGGACAGGGGGCTACCTGGAAACACCATATATTTT
TRBJ1-5 | TRBV28 | TRBD1 | - | CASSFRTGHQPQHF | TGTGCCAGCAGTTTTCGGACAGGGCATCAGCCCCAGCATTTT
TRBJ2-1 | TRBV9 | TRBD2 | - | CASSGILAGGSYNEQFF | TGTGCCAGCAGCGGCATACTAGCGGGAGGGTCCTACAATGAGCAGTTCTTC
TRBJ1-2 | TRBV29-1 | - | - | CSVAQDAGNYGYTF | TGCAGCGTTGCTCAGGATGCGGGTAACTATGGCTACACCTTC
TRBJ2-3 | TRBV7-9 | - | - | CASSLAGAFDTQYF | TGTGCCAGCAGCTTAGCGGGAGCCTTTGATACGCAGTATTTT
TRBJ2-7 | TRBV21-1 | - | - | CASSKRGTDYEQYF | TGTGCCAGCAGCAAACGGGGGACGGACTACGAGCAGTACTTC
TRBJ1-5 | TRBV24-1 | TRBD1 | - | CATSEDGTGNQPQHF | TGTGCCACCAGTGAAGACGGGACAGGAAATCAGCCCCAGCATTTT
TRBJ1-5 | TRBV15 | - | once | CATSTDRINQPQHF | TGTGCCACCAGCACAGACAGGATCAATCAGCCCCAGCATTTT
TRBJ2-2 | TRBV5-1 | - | once | CASLSGNTGELFF | TGCGCCAGCCTGAGCGGCAACACCGGGGAGCTGTTTTTT
TRBJ2-7 | TRBV7-9 | TRBD2 | - | CASSSWTSGNYEQYF | TGTGCCAGCAGCTCCTGGACTAGCGGGAACTACGAGCAGTACTTC
TRBJ2-7 | TRBV30 | TRBD2 | - | CAWSVGGSSYEQYF | TGTGCCTGGAGTGTCGGCGGGAGTTCTTACGAGCAGTACTTC
TRBJ1-4 | TRBV4-3 | - | - | CASSQRGAGGEKLFF | TGCGCCAGCAGCCAACGTGGGGCCGGGGGGGAAAAACTGTTTTTT
TRBJ2-1 | TRBV6-5 | - | - | CASSLGGRYNEQFF | TGTGCCAGCAGTTTAGGAGGTCGTTACAATGAGCAGTTCTTC
TRBJ2-5 | TRBV27 | TRBD2 | - | CASSRVSGSWETQYF | TGTGCCAGCAGTCGGGTTAGCGGGAGTTGGGAGACCCAGTACTTC
TRBJ1-3 | TRBV7-9 | - | - | CASSNSGNTIYF | TGTGCCAGCAGTAATTCTGGAAACACCATATATTTT
TRBJ2-7 | TRBV21-1 | - | - | CASSKEEDEQYF | TGTGCCAGCAGCAAAGAAGAGGACGAGCAGTACTTC
TRBJ1-2 | TRBV6-1 | - | - | CASETGNYGYTF | TGTGCCAGCGAAACAGGGAACTATGGCTACACCTTC
TRBJ2-2 | TRBV5-1 | - | - | CASSSVIAEYTGELFF | TGCGCCAGCAGCTCCGTAATAGCGGAGTACACCGGGGAGCTGTTTTTT